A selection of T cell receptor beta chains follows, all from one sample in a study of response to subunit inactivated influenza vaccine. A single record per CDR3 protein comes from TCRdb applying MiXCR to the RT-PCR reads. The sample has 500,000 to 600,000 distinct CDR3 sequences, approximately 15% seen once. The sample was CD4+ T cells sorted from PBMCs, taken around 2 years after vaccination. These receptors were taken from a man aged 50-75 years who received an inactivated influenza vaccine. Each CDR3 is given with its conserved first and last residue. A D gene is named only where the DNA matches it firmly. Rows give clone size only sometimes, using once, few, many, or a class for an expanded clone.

CDR3: CASSTRPLATSTDTQYF
V: TRBV12-3/TRBV12-4
J: TRBJ2-3
D: .
size: many

CDR3: CASAAGGTDTQYF
V: TRBV3-1
J: TRBJ2-3
D: TRBD2
size: .

CDR3: CSAKPGVEQYF
V: TRBV20-1
J: TRBJ2-7
D: .
size: many

CDR3: CASSEIRGSGELFF
V: TRBV6-1
J: TRBJ2-2
D: .
size: once

CDR3: CASRDREVSQPQHF
V: TRBV2
J: TRBJ1-5
D: TRBD1
size: .

CDR3: CASSLAQGVTEKLFF
V: TRBV7-6
J: TRBJ1-4
D: .
size: .

CDR3: CASSPRGQGNPADTDTQYF
V: TRBV18
J: TRBJ2-3
D: TRBD1
size: few

CDR3: CASSSGTGGSTDTQYF
V: TRBV6-5
J: TRBJ2-3
D: TRBD1
size: few

CDR3: CASSLLGGAEEETQYF
V: TRBV28
J: TRBJ2-5
D: .
size: many

CDR3: CASSTMGATYNEQFF
V: TRBV2
J: TRBJ2-1
D: .
size: few

CDR3: CASSYTPATGAEAFF
V: TRBV6-5
J: TRBJ1-1
D: .
size: .

CDR3: CASSDNTEAFF
V: TRBV10-1
J: TRBJ1-1
D: .
size: .

CDR3: CASSFRGEGAETQYF
V: TRBV7-9
J: TRBJ2-5
D: .
size: .

CDR3: CAWSVYKYGYTF
V: TRBV30
J: TRBJ1-2
D: .
size: .

CDR3: CASSIAGGHEQFF
V: TRBV25-1
J: TRBJ2-1
D: TRBD2
size: few

CDR3: CASSLGGTGAEKQFF
V: TRBV5-1
J: TRBJ2-1
D: TRBD1
size: few

CDR3: CASSQTGNEQFF
V: TRBV2
J: TRBJ2-1
D: .
size: few

CDR3: CASSPGPRGDTQYF
V: TRBV2
J: TRBJ2-3
D: .
size: .

CDR3: CASSPGAVSNQPQHF
V: TRBV6-1
J: TRBJ1-5
D: .
size: .

CDR3: CASSPGTDGGYTF
V: TRBV12-3/TRBV12-4
J: TRBJ1-2
D: TRBD1
size: few

CDR3: CASSLDSPPYEQYF
V: TRBV7-8
J: TRBJ2-7
D: .
size: .

CDR3: CASSQPGTSGANEQFF
V: TRBV4-2
J: TRBJ2-1
D: TRBD2
size: .

CDR3: CASSYSGFSHEQYF
V: TRBV6-2/TRBV6-3
J: TRBJ2-7
D: .
size: .

CDR3: CSARATDYYTF
V: TRBV20-1
J: TRBJ1-2
D: .
size: .

CDR3: CASSSPPGVDNQPQHF
V: TRBV19
J: TRBJ1-5
D: .
size: few

CDR3: CASSSRLIGNNEQFF
V: TRBV6-2/TRBV6-3
J: TRBJ2-1
D: .
size: few

CDR3: CSARMVLAGEFQETQYF
V: TRBV20-1
J: TRBJ2-5
D: TRBD2
size: .

CDR3: CASSQDNVAYNEQFF
V: TRBV4-2
J: TRBJ2-1
D: .
size: many

CDR3: CASSFGGNIQYF
V: TRBV12-3/TRBV12-4
J: TRBJ2-4
D: .
size: few

CDR3: CASRPQGGGSNTGELFF
V: TRBV6-1
J: TRBJ2-2
D: TRBD2
size: .

CDR3: CAGSFGRTGTEAFF
V: TRBV5-1
J: TRBJ1-1
D: .
size: .

CDR3: CASSYSSNQPQHF
V: TRBV6-6
J: TRBJ1-5
D: .
size: many

CDR3: CASGSDRLGLASNDTQYF
V: TRBV12-5
J: TRBJ2-3
D: .
size: few

CDR3: CASSSYELRGDTIYF
V: TRBV7-9
J: TRBJ1-3
D: .
size: many

CDR3: CASSFSIDNEQFF
V: TRBV7-3
J: TRBJ2-1
D: .
size: .

CDR3: CASSLGSISYNEQFF
V: TRBV11-2
J: TRBJ2-1
D: .
size: .

CDR3: CASSLASQGAYEQYF
V: TRBV5-1
J: TRBJ2-7
D: TRBD1
size: .

CDR3: CATSDSTGFTDTQYF
V: TRBV24-1
J: TRBJ2-3
D: .
size: few

CDR3: CASSLFSQETQYF
V: TRBV5-6
J: TRBJ2-5
D: .
size: .

CDR3: CASSLRGLGITDTQYF
V: TRBV11-3
J: TRBJ2-3
D: .
size: once

CDR3: CASRLRYRGGWEQYF
V: TRBV27
J: TRBJ2-7
D: TRBD2
size: few

CDR3: CASSFQGKVQPQHF
V: TRBV12-3/TRBV12-4
J: TRBJ1-5
D: .
size: few

CDR3: CASSLGSGGVAEAFF
V: TRBV5-1
J: TRBJ1-1
D: .
size: few

CDR3: CASSSKRGDLRTNEQFF
V: TRBV5-6
J: TRBJ2-1
D: TRBD2
size: .

CDR3: CASSPQGAGGRNEQFF
V: TRBV7-2
J: TRBJ2-1
D: TRBD2
size: few